These T cell receptor beta chains were read from a single sample in a study of blood T cell repertoires in COVID-19. The protocol was immunoSEQ multiplex PCR, while the TCRdb copy is restricted to in-frame clones and leaves out a portion. Of about 120,000 clones in the sample, 65% to 90% were seen once. The source material was peripheral blood. The origin of the receptors is a human donor in a cohort sampled during active COVID-19. CDR3s include the opening cysteine and the closing phenylalanine or tryptophan. D genes are given only for firm matches. Clone size is not always given. Where it is, it says once, few, many or a class for expanded clones.

TRBV19,NA,TRBJ2-1,TRBD2,CASKGLDPPNEQFF,TGTGCCAGCAAGGGACTAGATCCCCCCAATGAGCAGTTCTTC
TRBV4-2,NA,TRBJ1-5,TRBD1,CASSPWTGNSNQPQHF,TGTGCCAGCAGCCCATGGACAGGTAATAGCAATCAGCCCCAGCATTTT
TRBV5-1,few,TRBJ2-3,NA,CASSSAESRVDTQYF,TGCGCCAGCAGCTCCGCCGAAAGTAGAGTAGATACGCAGTATTTT
TRBV10-3,few,TRBJ1-2,NA,CAISTEGEYSGYTF,TGTGCCATCAGCACGGAGGGAGAGTACTCTGGCTACACCTTC
TRBV18,NA,TRBJ2-5,NA,CASSPLPGRETQYF,TGTGCCAGCTCACCACTGCCAGGGCGAGAGACCCAGTACTTC
TRBV10-1,NA,TRBJ2-1,TRBD2,CASSDTSGGLNEQFF,TGCGCCAGCAGTGACACTAGCGGGGGTCTCAATGAGCAGTTCTTC
TRBV11-2,once,TRBJ2-3,TRBD2,CASSLSLAGVADTQYF,TGTGCCAGCAGCTTAAGCCTAGCGGGGGTTGCGGATACGCAGTATTTT
TRBV12-5,NA,TRBJ1-2,NA,CASGFPGSYGYTF,TGTGCTAGTGGTTTCCCAGGTAGCTATGGCTACACCTTC
TRBV19,NA,TRBJ1-5,NA,CASSIGGNQPQHF,TGTGCCAGTAGTATCGGCGGGAATCAGCCCCAGCATTTT
TRBV3-1/TRBV3-2,once,TRBJ1-4,TRBD1,CASSRGLQGEKLFF,TGTGCCAGCAGCCGAGGATTACAGGGGGAAAAACTGTTTTTT
TRBV7-6,NA,TRBJ2-1,TRBD2,CASSTLAGFGNEQFF,TGTGCCAGCAGCACCCTAGCGGGTTTCGGGAATGAGCAGTTCTTC
TRBV7-6,NA,TRBJ1-2,TRBD1,CASSLDGTDYGYTF,TGTGCCAGCAGCTTAGACGGGACAGACTATGGCTACACCTTC
TRBV19,NA,TRBJ1-1,NA,CASSIAGSTEAFF,TGTGCCAGTAGTATAGCGGGGAGCACTGAAGCTTTCTTT
TRBV2,NA,TRBJ2-1,NA,CASTLRDTNNEQFF,TGTGCCAGCACCTTAAGGGACACAAACAATGAGCAGTTCTTC
TRBV4-1,NA,TRBJ2-4,NA,CASSQESSGLAKNIQYF,TGCGCCAGCAGCCAAGAAAGTAGCGGCCTAGCCAAAAACATTCAGTACTTC
TRBV5-8,NA,TRBJ1-6,TRBD1,CASSLGWGQGINSPLHF,TGTGCCAGCAGCTTGGGTTGGGGACAGGGTATCAATTCACCCCTCCACTTT
TRBV6-5,NA,TRBJ1-1,NA,CASSYSLRIGNTEAFF,TGTGCCAGCAGTTACTCGTTGCGGATCGGGAACACTGAAGCTTTCTTT